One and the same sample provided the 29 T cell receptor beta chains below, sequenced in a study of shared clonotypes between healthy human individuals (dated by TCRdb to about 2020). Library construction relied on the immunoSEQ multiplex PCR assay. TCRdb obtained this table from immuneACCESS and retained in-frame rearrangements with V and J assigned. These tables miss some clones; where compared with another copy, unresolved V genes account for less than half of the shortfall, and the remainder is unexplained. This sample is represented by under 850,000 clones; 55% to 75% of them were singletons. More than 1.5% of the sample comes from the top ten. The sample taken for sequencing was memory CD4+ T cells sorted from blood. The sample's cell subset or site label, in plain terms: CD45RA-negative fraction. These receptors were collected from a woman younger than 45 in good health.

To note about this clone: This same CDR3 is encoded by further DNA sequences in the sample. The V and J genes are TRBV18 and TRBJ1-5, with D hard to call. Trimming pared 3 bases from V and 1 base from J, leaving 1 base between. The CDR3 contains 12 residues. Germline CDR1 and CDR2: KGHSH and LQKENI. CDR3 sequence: CASSPSNQPQHF. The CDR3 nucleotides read TGTGCCAGCTCACCGAGCAATCAGCCCCAGCATTTT.

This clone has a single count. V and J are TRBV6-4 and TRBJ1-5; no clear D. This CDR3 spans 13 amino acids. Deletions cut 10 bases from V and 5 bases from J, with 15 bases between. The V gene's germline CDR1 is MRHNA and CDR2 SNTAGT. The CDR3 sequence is CATLFFSHQPQHF. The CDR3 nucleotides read TGTGCCACATTATTTTTCTCGCATCAGCCCCAGCATTTT.

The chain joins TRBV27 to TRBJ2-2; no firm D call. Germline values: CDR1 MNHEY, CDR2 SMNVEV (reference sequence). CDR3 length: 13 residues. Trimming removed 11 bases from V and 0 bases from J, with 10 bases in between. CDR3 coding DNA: TGTGCCTGCCGGGCCCCGAACACCGGGGAGCTGTTTTTT. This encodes CACRAPNTGELFF.

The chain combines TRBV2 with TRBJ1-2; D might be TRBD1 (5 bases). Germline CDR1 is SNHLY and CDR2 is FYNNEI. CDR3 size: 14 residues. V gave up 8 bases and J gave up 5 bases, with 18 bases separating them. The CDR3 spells CASHIGPGVYGYTF. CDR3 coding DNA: TGTGCCAGCCACATCGGACCGGGGGTATATGGCTACACCTTC. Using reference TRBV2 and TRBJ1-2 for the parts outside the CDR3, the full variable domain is EPEVTQTPSHQVTQMGQEVILRCVPISNHLYFYWYRQILGQKVEFLVSFYNNEISEKSEIFDDQFSVERPDGSNFTLKIRSTKLEDSAMYFCASHIGPGVYGYTFGSGTRLTVV.

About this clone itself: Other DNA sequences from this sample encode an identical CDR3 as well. The CDR3 DNA is TGTGCCAGCAGCTTTGGAGGGAGAACAGATACGCAGTATTTT. Translation: CASSFGGRTDTQYF. This chain joins TRBV11-3 and TRBJ2-3; possible D gene TRBD2, 6 bases. V was cut by 3 bases and J by 3 bases, with 10 bases left in between. Germline V gives CDR1 SGHNT, CDR2 YENEEA. CDR3 length equals 14 residues.

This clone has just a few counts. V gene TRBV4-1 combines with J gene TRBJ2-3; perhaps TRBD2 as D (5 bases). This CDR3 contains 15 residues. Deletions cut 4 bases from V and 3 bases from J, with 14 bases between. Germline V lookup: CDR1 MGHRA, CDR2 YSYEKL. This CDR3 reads CASSRLPEVTDTQYF. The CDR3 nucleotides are TGCGCCAGCAGCCGTCTGCCGGAGGTAACAGATACGCAGTATTTT.

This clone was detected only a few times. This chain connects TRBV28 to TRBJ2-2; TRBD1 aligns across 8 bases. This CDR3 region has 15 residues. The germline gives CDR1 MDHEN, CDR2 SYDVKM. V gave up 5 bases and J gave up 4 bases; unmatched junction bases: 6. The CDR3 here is CASSREQGGTGELFF. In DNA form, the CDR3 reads TGTGCCAGCAGTAGGGAACAGGGGGGCACCGGGGAGCTGTTTTTT. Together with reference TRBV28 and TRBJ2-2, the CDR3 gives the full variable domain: DVKVTQSSRYLVKRTGEKVFLECVQDMDHENMFWYRQDPGLGLRLIYFSYDVKMKEKGDIPEGYSVSREKKERFSLILESASTNQTSMYLCASSREQGGTGELFFGEGSRLTVL.

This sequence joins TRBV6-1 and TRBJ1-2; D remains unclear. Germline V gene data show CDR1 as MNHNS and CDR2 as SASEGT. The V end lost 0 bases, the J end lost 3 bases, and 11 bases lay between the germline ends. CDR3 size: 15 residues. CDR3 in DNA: TGTGCCAGCAGTGAAGCGATCAGCATAGACTATGGCTACACCTTC. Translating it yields CASSEAISIDYGYTF.

CDR3 sequence: CASSPGELFF. For the CDR3, the DNA is TGTGCCAGCAGCCCCGGGGAGCTGTTTTTT. The chain uses TRBV7-9 and TRBJ2-2, with unresolved D. V was trimmed by 5 bases and J by 6 bases, leaving 1 base between them. CDR3 length: 10 residues. CDR1 and CDR2 from the germline V gene are SEHNR and FQNEAQ (reference sequence).

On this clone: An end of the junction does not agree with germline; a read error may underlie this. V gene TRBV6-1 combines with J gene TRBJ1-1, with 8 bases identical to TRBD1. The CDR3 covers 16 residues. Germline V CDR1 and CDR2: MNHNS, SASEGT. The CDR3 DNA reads TGTGCCAGCCGTGAACAGGGGGGGTGGGTGAACACTGAAGCTTTCTTT. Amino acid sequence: CASREQGGWVNTEAFF.

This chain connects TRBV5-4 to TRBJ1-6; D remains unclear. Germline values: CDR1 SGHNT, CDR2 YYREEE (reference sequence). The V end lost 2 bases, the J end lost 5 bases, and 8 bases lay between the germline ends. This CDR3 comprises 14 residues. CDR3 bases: TGTGCCAGCAGCTTAGGTACCAATAATTCACCCCTCCACTTT. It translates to CASSLGTNNSPLHF.

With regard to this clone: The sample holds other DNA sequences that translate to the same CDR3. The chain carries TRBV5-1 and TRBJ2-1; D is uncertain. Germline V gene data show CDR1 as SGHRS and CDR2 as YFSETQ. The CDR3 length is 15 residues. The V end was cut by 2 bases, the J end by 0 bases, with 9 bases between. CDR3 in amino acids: CASSLDTYSYNEQFF. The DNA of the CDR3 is TGCGCCAGCAGCTTAGACACTTACTCCTACAATGAGCAGTTCTTC. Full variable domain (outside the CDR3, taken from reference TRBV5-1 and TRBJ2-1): KAGVTQTPRYLIKTRGQQVTLSCSPISGHRSVSWYQQTPGQGLQFLFEYFSETQRNKGNFPGRFSGRQFSNSRSEMNVSTLELGDSALYLCASSLDTYSYNEQFFGPGTRLTVL.

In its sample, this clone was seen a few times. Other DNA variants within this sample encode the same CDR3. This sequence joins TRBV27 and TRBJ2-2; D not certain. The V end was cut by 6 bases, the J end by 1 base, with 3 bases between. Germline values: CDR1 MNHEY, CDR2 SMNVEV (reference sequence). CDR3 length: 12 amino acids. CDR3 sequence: CASSLNTGELFF. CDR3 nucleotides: TGTGCCAGCAGCTTGAACACCGGGGAGCTGTTTTTT.

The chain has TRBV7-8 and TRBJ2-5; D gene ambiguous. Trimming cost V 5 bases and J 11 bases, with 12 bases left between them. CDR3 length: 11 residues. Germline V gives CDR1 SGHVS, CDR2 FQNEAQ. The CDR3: CASSLQVEQYF. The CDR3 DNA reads TGTGCCAGCAGCCTGCAGGTTGAGCAGTACTTC.

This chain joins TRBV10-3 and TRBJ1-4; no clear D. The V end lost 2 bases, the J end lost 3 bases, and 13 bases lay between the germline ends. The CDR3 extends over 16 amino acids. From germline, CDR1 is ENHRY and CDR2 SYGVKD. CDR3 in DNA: TGTGCCATCAGTGAGGACGAGGGATCCCCTAATGAAAAACTGTTTTTT. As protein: CAISEDEGSPNEKLFF.

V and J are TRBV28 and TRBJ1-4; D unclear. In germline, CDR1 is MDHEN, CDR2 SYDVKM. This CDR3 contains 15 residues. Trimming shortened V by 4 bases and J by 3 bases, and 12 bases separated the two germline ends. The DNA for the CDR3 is TGTGCCAGCAGTTCCAAAAAGCGTCCTAATGAAAAACTGTTTTTT. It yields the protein CASSSKKRPNEKLFF.

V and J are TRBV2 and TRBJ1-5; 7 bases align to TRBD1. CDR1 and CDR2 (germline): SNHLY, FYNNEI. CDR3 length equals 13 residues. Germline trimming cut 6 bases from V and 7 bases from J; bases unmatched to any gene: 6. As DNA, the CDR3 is TGTGCCAGCAGACAGGGGACGGGGCAGCCCCAGCATTTT. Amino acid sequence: CASRQGTGQPQHF.

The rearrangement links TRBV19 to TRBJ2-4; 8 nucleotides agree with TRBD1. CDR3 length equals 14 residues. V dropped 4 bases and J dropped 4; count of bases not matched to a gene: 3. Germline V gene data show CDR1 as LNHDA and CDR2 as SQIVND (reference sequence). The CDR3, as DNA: TGTGCCAGTAGTACCGGACAGGGAAAAAACATTCAGTACTTC. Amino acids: CASSTGQGKNIQYF. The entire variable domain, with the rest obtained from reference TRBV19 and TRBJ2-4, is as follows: DGGITQSPKYLFRKEGQNVTLSCEQNLNHDAMYWYRQDPGQGLRLIYYSQIVNDFQKGDIAEGYSVSREKKESFPLTVTSAQKNPTAFYLCASSTGQGKNIQYFGAGTRLSVL.

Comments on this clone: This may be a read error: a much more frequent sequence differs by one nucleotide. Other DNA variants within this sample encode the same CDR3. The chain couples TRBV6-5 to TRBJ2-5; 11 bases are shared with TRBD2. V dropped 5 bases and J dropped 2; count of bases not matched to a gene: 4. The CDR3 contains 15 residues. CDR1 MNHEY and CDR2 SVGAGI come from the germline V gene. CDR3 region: CASSPGTSGQETQYF. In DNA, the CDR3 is TGTGCCAGCAGTCCTGGGACTAGCGGACAAGAGACCCAGTACTTC.

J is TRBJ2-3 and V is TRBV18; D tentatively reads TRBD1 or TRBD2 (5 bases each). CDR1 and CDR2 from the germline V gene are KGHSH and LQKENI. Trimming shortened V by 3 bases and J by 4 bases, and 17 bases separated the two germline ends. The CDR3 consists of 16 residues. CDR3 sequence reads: CASSPRSGAGADTQYF. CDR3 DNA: TGTGCCAGCTCACCCCGTTCTGGGGCGGGCGCAGATACGCAGTATTTT.

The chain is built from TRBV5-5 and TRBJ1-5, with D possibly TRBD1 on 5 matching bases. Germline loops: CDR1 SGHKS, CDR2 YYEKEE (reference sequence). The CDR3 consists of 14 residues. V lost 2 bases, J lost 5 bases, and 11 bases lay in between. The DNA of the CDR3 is TGTGCCAGCAGCTTCCAGGGCAGGGATCAGCCCCAGCATTTT. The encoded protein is CASSFQGRDQPQHF. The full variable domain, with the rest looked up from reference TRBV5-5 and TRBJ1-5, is DAGVTQSPTHLIKTRGQQVTLRCSPISGHKSVSWYQQVLGQGPQFIFQYYEKEERGRGNFPDRFSARQFPNYSSELNVNALLLGDSALYLCASSFQGRDQPQHFGDGTRLSIL.

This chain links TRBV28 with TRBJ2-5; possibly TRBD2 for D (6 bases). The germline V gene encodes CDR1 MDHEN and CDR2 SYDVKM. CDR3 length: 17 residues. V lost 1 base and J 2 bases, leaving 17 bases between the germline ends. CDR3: CASSLSLLASVQETQYF. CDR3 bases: TGTGCCAGCAGTTTATCCCTCTTGGCTAGCGTGCAAGAGACCCAGTACTTC.

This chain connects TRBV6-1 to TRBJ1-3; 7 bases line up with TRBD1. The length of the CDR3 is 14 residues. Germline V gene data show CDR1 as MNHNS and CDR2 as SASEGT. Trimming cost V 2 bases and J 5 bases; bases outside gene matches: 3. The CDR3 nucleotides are TGTGCCAGCAGTGAAAGACAGGGCAGAAACACCATATATTTT. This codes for CASSERQGRNTIYF.

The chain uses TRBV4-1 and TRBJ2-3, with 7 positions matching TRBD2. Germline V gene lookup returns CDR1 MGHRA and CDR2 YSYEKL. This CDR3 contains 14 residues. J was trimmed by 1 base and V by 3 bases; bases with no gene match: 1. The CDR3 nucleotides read TGCGCCAGCAGCCAGCGGGAGCGCACAGATACGCAGTATTTT. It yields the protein CASSQRERTDTQYF.

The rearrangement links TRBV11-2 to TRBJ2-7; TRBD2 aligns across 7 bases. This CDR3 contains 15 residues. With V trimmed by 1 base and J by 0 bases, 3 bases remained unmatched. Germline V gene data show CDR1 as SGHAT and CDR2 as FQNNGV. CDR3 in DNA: TGTGCCAGCAGCTTAGCTAGCGGAAGCTCCTACGAGCAGTACTTC. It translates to CASSLASGSSYEQYF.

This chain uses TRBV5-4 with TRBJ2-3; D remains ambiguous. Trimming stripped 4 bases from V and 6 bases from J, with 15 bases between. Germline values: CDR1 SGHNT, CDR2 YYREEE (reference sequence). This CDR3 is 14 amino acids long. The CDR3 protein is CASSPLDWPDTQYF. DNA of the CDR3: TGTGCCAGCAGCCCGCTAGACTGGCCCGATACGCAGTATTTT.

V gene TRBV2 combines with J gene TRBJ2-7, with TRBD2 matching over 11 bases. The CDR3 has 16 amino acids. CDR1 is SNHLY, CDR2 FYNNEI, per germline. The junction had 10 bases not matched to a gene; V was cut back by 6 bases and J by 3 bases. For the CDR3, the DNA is TGTGCCAGCAGACGGACTAGCGGGCTCCCTTTCTACGAGCAGTACTTC. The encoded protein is CASRRTSGLPFYEQYF.

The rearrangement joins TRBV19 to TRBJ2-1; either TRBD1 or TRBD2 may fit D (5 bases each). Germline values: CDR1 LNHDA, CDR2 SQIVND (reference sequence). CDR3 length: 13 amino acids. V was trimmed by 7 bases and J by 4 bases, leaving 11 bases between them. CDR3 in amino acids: CASKGSEYNEQFF. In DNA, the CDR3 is TGTGCCAGTAAGGGGAGCGAGTACAATGAGCAGTTCTTC.

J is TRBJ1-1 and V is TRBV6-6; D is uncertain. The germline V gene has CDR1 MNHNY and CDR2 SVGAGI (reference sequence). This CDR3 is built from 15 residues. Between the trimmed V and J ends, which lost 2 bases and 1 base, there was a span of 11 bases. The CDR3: CASSYPVAANTEAFF. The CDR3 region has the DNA TGTGCCAGCAGTTACCCGGTTGCTGCGAACACTGAAGCTTTCTTT.